This TCR beta chain is from a study of blood T cell repertoires in COVID-19. Study background: Italy, Spain and the United States were the sources of the convalescent and acute COVID-19 samples. PBMCs, B-cell-depleted T cells, or T cells provided the cDNA or gDNA that made up the material.

Source study methods: The authors estimated nucleated cell counts from reference gene primer amplification. Using immunoSEQ multiplex PCR, the repertoire was profiled, and TCRdb retains in-frame clones only, with some absent. That table gives V, J and clone size, and the DNA gave D and trimming. The sample holds roughly 260,000 clones, 90% seen once. The TCR sequence derives from a woman in her thirties or forties with acute or convalescent COVID-19. The sample consisted of peripheral blood.

CDR3 in amino acids: CASHDGNNYGYTF. CDR3 nucleotide sequence: TGCGCCAGCCACGACGGGAATAACTATGGCTACACCTTC. The chain combines TRBV5-1 with TRBJ1-2; D uncertain. The V and J ends lost 7 bases and 1 base respectively, with 11 bases between them. This CDR3 contains 13 residues. Germline values: CDR1 SGHRS, CDR2 YFSETQ.